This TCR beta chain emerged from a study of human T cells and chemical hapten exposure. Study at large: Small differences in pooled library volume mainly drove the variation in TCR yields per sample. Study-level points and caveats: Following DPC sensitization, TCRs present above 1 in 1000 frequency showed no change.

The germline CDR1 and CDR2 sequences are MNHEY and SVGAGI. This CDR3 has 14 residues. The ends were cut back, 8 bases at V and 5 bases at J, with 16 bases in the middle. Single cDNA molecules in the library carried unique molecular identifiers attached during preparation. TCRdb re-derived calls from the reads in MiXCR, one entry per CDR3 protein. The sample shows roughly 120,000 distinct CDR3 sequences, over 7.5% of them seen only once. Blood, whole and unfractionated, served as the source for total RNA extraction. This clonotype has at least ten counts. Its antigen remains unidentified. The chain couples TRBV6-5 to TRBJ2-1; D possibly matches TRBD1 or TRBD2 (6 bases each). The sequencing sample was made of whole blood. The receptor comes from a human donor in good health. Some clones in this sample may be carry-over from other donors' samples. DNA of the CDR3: TGTGCCAGCGGCGTCTGGAGGGACAACAATGAGCAGTTCTTC. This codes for CASGVWRDNNEQFF.